This T cell receptor beta chain was identified in a study of shared clonotypes between healthy human individuals. Study conclusions and caveats: Among non-shared clonotypes, generation probabilities were lower than among those shared by all four donors. Sequencing depth was expected to influence donor clonotype sharing.

Concerning this clone itself: Antigen: not known.

Template for every sorted-subset replicate PCR totaled about 200 ng DNA, 25,000 to 35,000 T cell genomes. Produced via immunoSEQ multiplex PCR; TCRdb's table is partial and in-frame only. There are approximately 2,000,000 clones in the sample; less than 95% occur only once, and 0.37% lies in the top ten. The germline V and J ends were trimmed by 0 bases and 7 bases, with 6 bases remaining between them. Germline CDR1 SSHAT, CDR2 FNYEAQ (reference sequence). The CDR3 length is 13 residues. The clonotype originates from a man aged 18 to 29 in good health. Some clones in this sample may be carry-over from other donors' samples. The chain has TRBV7-7 and TRBJ2-2; D gene unclear. Sequencing was performed on naive CD4+ T cells from PBMCs. Indicated subset: CD45RA+ positively selected. The CDR3 region has the DNA TGTGCCAGCAGCTTAGCAGAGGACGGGGAGCTGTTTTTT. Encoded protein: CASSLAEDGELFF.